One and the same sample provided the 19 T cell receptor beta chains below, sequenced in a study of T cell responses to AZD1222 COVID-19 vaccine. Measured with immunoSEQ multiplex PCR; TCRdb has only the in-frame clones, and not every one. Seen here are around 130,000 clones, 80% to 95% observed once, and the top ten hold approximately 2%. The source material was peripheral blood, sampled 28 days after the second AZD1222 dose. The receptor source for this set is an adult who received the AZD1222 COVID-19 vaccine.

The gene calls are TRBV5-4 and TRBJ1-1; D is uncertain. This CDR3 has 12 residues. Germline V gene lookup returns CDR1 SGHNT and CDR2 YYREEE (reference sequence). Trimming cost V 4 bases and J 1 base, with 5 bases left between them. In DNA, the CDR3 is TGTGCCAGCAGCCTTCGGAACACTGAAGCTTTCTTT. Translation: CASSLRNTEAFF. Variable domain in full (rest from reference TRBV5-4 and TRBJ1-1): ETGVTQSPTHLIKTRGQQVTLRCSSQSGHNTVSWYQQALGQGPQFIFQYYREEENGRGNFPPRFSGLQFPNYSSELNVNALELDDSALYLCASSLRNTEAFFGQGTRLTVV.

This rearrangement joins TRBV4-1 to TRBJ2-1; TRBD2 matches 12 bases. Germline values: CDR1 MGHRA, CDR2 YSYEKL. CDR3 length: 16 residues. Trimming took 5 bases from V and 6 from J; bases not matched to a gene: 8. The CDR3 DNA is TGCGCCAGCAGCTTCCAGACTAGCGGGAGTAGCAATGAGCAGTTCTTC. The encoded protein is CASSFQTSGSSNEQFF.

The rearrangement joins TRBV18 to TRBJ1-1, with D possibly being TRBD1 (6 bases). The CDR3 has 15 amino acids. V was trimmed by 0 bases and J by 0 bases, leaving 8 bases between them. Germline V gives CDR1 KGHSH, CDR2 LQKENI. DNA for the CDR3: TGTGCCAGCTCACCACCGCAGGGGATGAACACTGAAGCTTTCTTT. The encoded protein is CASSPPQGMNTEAFF.

This sequence joins TRBV7-2 and TRBJ1-2; 8 nucleotides align to TRBD1. The CDR3 extends over 15 amino acids. CDR1 and CDR2 (germline): SGHTA, FQGNSA. Trimming at V came to 1 base and at J to 4 bases, leaving 5 bases not matched to a gene. DNA of the CDR3: TGTGCCAGCAGCTTAGGTACAGGGGGGAGCTATGGCTACACCTTC. It specifies CASSLGTGGSYGYTF.

The chain has TRBV29-1 and TRBJ2-2; no clear D gene. The CDR3 has 13 residues. V was clipped by 7 bases and J by 2 bases, with 11 bases between them. CDR1 and CDR2 (germline): SQVTM, ANQGSEA. CDR3 amino acids: CSGDTANTGELFF. CDR3 nucleotide sequence: TGCAGCGGTGACACCGCTAACACCGGGGAGCTGTTTTTT.

The chain uses TRBV9 and TRBJ2-7; 7 bases line up with TRBD2. CDR1 is SGDLS, CDR2 YYNGEE, per germline. Germline trimming cut 0 bases from V and 5 bases from J; bases unmatched to any gene: 5. The CDR3 runs to 14 residues. CDR3 nucleotides: TGTGCCAGCAGCGTAGTGGGACTATGGGACGAGCAGTACTTC. As protein: CASSVVGLWDEQYF.

A few counts support this clone. This chain links TRBV29-1 with TRBJ1-2; possible D gene TRBD1, 5 bases. Germline V gene data show CDR1 as SQVTM and CDR2 as ANQGSEA. V lost 6 bases and J lost 8, with 19 bases in between. CDR3 length: 13 residues. The DNA for the CDR3 is TGCAGCGTAGAACCGGGACGGGGACGGGGCTACACCTTC. Translated: CSVEPGRGRGYTF.

This chain joins TRBV5-6 and TRBJ2-7, with TRBD2 identical over 10 bases. Germline V gene data show CDR1 as SGHDT and CDR2 as YYEEEE. The junction had 2 bases not matched to a gene; V was cut back by 2 bases and J by 6 bases. This CDR3 has 13 amino acids. The CDR3 region has the DNA TGTGCCAGCAGCTTTATAGCGGGAGGCGAGCAGTACGTC. This gives the protein CASSFIAGGEQYV.

The chain recombines TRBV7-6 with TRBJ2-1, with a possible D match to TRBD2 (5 bases). Germline V gene data show CDR1 as SGHVS and CDR2 as FNYEAQ. The V gene lost 5 bases and the J gene lost 0 bases, with 14 bases spanning the gap. CDR3 length equals 16 residues. CDR3 sequence reads: CASSLQRRSSYNEQFF. CDR3 sequence (DNA): TGTGCCAGCAGCCTCCAGCGGCGCAGCTCCTACAATGAGCAGTTCTTC.

The CDR3 loop reads CASRPGGGDTQYF. As DNA, the CDR3 is TGTGCCAGCAGACCCGGGGGAGGAGATACGCAGTATTTT. J is TRBJ2-3 and V is TRBV6-5; D possibly corresponds to TRBD2 (6 bases). CDR1 and CDR2 from the germline V gene are MNHEY and SVGAGI. CDR3 length equals 13 residues. Trimming stripped 6 bases from V and 5 bases from J, with 12 bases between.

This clone was seen only once. V and J are TRBV19 and TRBJ1-1, with a weak D call TRBD1 (6 bases). Trimming took 7 bases from V and 10 from J, leaving 22 bases between them. This CDR3 has 14 amino acids. The germline CDR1 and CDR2 sequences are LNHDA and SQIVND (reference sequence). The CDR3, as DNA: TGTGCCAGTATAAGCGGGGGGGCACACGAGCGAGCTTTCTTT. Amino acids: CASISGGAHERAFF.

The chain is built from TRBV7-6 and TRBJ2-2; 8 bases align to TRBD1. Germline loops: CDR1 SGHVS, CDR2 FNYEAQ. The V segment lost 6 bases and the J segment 3 bases; nucleotides outside the gene matches: 12. This CDR3 region has 17 residues. DNA for the CDR3: TGTGCCAGCAGTCCCGTCGGGGACAGGACCTACACCGGGGAGCTGTTTTTT. Protein sequence: CASSPVGDRTYTGELFF.

The chain carries TRBV2 and TRBJ1-6, with TRBD1 matching 9 bases. V lost 0 bases and J lost 6; bases outside the gene matches: 3. The CDR3 sequence is 16 residues long. Germline-derived CDR1 and CDR2 are SNHLY and FYNNEI. CDR3 sequence (DNA): TGTGCCAGCAGTGAAGCGGGACAGGGTGGTAATTCACCCCTCCACTTT. Protein: CASSEAGQGGNSPLHF.

The chain combines TRBV19 with TRBJ2-1; 8 bases line up with TRBD1. Trimming at V came to 10 bases and at J to 1 base, leaving 12 bases not matched to a gene. Germline V CDR1 and CDR2: LNHDA, SQIVND (reference sequence). The CDR3 contains 16 residues. Here the CDR3 reads CATEGIRTGSYNEQFF. CDR3 coding DNA: TGTGCCACTGAAGGGATTCGGACAGGGTCCTACAATGAGCAGTTCTTC.

The chain carries TRBV2 and TRBJ2-7; possibly TRBD1 for D (6 bases). CDR1 and CDR2 (germline): SNHLY, FYNNEI. The CDR3 extends over 14 amino acids. V lost 0 bases and J lost 2, with 8 bases in between. The CDR3 DNA is TGTGCCAGCAGTGAAGCCCAGGGGCCCTACGAGCAGTACGTC. As protein: CASSEAQGPYEQYV.

J is TRBJ2-7 and V is TRBV6-5; D might be TRBD2 (7 bases). CDR1 and CDR2 (germline): MNHEY, SVGAGI. This CDR3 has 14 residues. With 6 bases removed from V and 4 bases from J, the gap between germline ends came to 16 bases. The CDR3 DNA follows: TGTGCCAGCAGCCCAAAGGGGGGGCTGTACGAGCAGTACTTC. This gives the protein CASSPKGGLYEQYF.

The rearrangement joins TRBV13 to TRBJ1-4, with D perhaps TRBD1 (5 bases). Deletions cut 3 bases from V and 0 bases from J, with 11 bases between. Per the germline V gene, CDR1 is PRHDT and CDR2 is FYEKMQ (reference sequence). This CDR3 has 16 residues. The CDR3, as DNA: TGTGCCAGCAGCTTTTTCAGGGCCGCAACTAATGAAAAACTGTTTTTT. It yields the protein CASSFFRAATNEKLFF.

The J gene is TRBJ1-6, the V gene TRBV7-6, with D perhaps TRBD1 (5 bases). Trimming removed 1 base from V and 7 bases from J, with 8 bases in between. Germline values: CDR1 SGHVS, CDR2 FNYEAQ. The CDR3 covers 14 residues. The CDR3 DNA reads as TGTGCCAGCAGCTTAGAAGCAGGGAATTCACCCCTCCACTTT. Protein product: CASSLEAGNSPLHF.

This chain connects TRBV3-1 (or the pseudogene TRBV3-2) to TRBJ1-2, with TRBD1 as a possible D gene (6 bases). Trimming stripped 2 bases from V and 4 bases from J, with 14 bases between. Germline V CDR1 and CDR2: LGHDT, YNNKEL (reference sequence). The length of the CDR3 is 15 residues. The CDR3 nucleotides read TGTGCCAGCAGCCAAACCCCCGGACAGTCCTATGGCTACACCTTC. It specifies CASSQTPGQSYGYTF.